The 4 T cell receptor beta chains presented below share a single source sample, sequenced in a study of T cell repertoires in cytomegalovirus infection (dated by TCRdb to between 2018 and 2021). What the treatment or condition label conveys for this sample: in vitro stimulation with specific CMV peptide epitopes to enrich CMV-specific T cells. Sequencing instrument: Illumina HiSeq 1500. In TCRdb, the public reads were trimmed at Q25 with fastp and aligned with MiXCR, with productive beta chains retained. Here each entry gathers all rows of one CDR3 protein and keeps the most common genes and DNA. In this sample the table shows roughly 920,000 distinct CDR3 sequences, around 30% of which occur a single time. The top ten clonotypes cover about 14% of the sample. Their recognized antigens are unknown. Sequenced material: cultured CD8+ T cells from PBMCs, taken from culture after CMV antigen stimulation. Receptors were obtained from a human donor in good health (CMV status not recorded). Some clones in this sample may be carry-over from other donors' samples.

This clonotype showed up just a few times. The CDR3 nucleotides are TGTGCCAGCGAATCGCTCCAAGAGACCCAGTACTTC. Translation gives CASESLQETQYF. The rearrangement joins TRBV2 to TRBJ2-5; D gene unclear. Germline lookup yields CDR1 SNHLY and CDR2 FYNNEI. Trimming left V 8 bases short and J 1 base short, with 8 bases between. The CDR3 extends over 12 amino acids. Combining the CDR3 with reference TRBV2 and TRBJ2-5 gives the whole variable domain EPEVTQTPSHQVTQMGQEVILRCVPISNHLYFYWYRQILGQKVEFLVSFYNNEISEKSEIFDDQFSVERPDGSNFTLKIRSTKLEDSAMYFCASESLQETQYFGPGTRLLVL.

This clonotype was counted many times. This sequence joins TRBV27 and TRBJ1-5, with D unresolved. The V and J ends lost 6 bases and 7 bases respectively, with 16 bases between them. The CDR3 runs to 14 residues. Germline values: CDR1 MNHEY, CDR2 SMNVEV (reference sequence). The CDR3 region has the DNA TGTGCCAGCAGCCCCCAAGTAGGTTTACAGCCCCAGCATTTT. Its protein product is CASSPQVGLQPQHF.

This clonotype was detected many times. This rearrangement joins TRBV7-2 to TRBJ2-1, with 7 bases fitting TRBD2. The J segment lost 8 bases and the V segment lost 4 bases, leaving 2 bases of the junction unmatched. CDR1 and CDR2 (germline): SGHTA, FQGNSA. This CDR3 region has 12 residues. CDR3 bases: TGTGCCAGCAGCTGGACTAGTGATGAGCAGTTCTTC. Its translation is CASSWTSDEQFF.

The genes are TRBV27 and TRBJ1-2, with TRBD1 identical over 8 bases. The J segment lost 0 bases and the V segment lost 4 bases, leaving 7 bases of the junction unmatched. Germline-derived CDR1 and CDR2 are MNHEY and SMNVEV (reference sequence). The CDR3 length is 16 residues. CDR3 nucleotides: TGTGCCAGCAGTTCACGGACAGGGATGCCTAACTATGGCTACACCTTC. Translated: CASSSRTGMPNYGYTF.